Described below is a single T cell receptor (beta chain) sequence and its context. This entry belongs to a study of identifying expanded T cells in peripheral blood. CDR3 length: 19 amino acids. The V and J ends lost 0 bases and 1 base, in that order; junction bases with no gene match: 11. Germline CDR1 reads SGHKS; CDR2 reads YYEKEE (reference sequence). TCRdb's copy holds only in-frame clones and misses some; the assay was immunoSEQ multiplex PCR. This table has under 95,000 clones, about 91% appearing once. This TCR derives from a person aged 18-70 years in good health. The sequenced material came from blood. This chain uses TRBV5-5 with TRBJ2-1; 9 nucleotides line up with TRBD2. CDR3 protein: CASSLGPKREDQSYNEQFF. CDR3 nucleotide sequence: TGTGCCAGCAGCTTGGGTCCAAAGCGGGAGGACCAGTCCTACAATGAGCAGTTCTTC.